This T cell receptor beta chain was retrieved from a study of blood T cell repertoires in COVID-19. Study information: Both acute and convalescent COVID-19 samples were obtained from the United States, Italy and Spain. Sources were T cells, B-cell-depleted T cells, or PBMCs; the material itself was cDNA or gDNA.

This CDR3 is built from 13 residues. Germline V gene lookup returns CDR1 SGHDN and CDR2 FVKESK. V lost 2 bases and J 1 base, leaving 5 bases between the germline ends. In the original processing: The assay estimated nucleated cells by amplifying reference gene primers. Generated by immunoSEQ multiplex PCR, the TCRdb table keeps only in-frame clones and is missing some. Clone size and the V and J calls come from that table; the DNA yielded D and trimming. The sample yields 65,000 or so clones, 78% seen once. The J gene is TRBJ1-1, the V gene TRBV14; D uncertain. Sequencing was performed on peripheral blood. The origin of this receptor is a human donor in a cohort sampled during active COVID-19. DNA of the CDR3: TGTGCCAGCAGCCAAATCCGGAACACTGAAGCTTTCTTT. It encodes CASSQIRNTEAFF.